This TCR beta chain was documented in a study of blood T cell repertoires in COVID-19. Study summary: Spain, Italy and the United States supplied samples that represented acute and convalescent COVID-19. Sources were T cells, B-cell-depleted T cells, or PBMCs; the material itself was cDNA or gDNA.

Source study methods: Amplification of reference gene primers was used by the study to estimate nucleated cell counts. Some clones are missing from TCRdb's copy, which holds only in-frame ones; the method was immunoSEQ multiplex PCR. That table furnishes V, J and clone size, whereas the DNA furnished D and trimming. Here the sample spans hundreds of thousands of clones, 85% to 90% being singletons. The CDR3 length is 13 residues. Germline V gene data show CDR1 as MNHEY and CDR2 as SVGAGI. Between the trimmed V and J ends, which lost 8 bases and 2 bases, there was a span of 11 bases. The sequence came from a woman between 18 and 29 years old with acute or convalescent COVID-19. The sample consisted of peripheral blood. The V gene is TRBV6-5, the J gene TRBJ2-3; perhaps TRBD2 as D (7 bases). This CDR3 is CASGGASTDTQYF. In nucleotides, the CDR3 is TGTGCCAGCGGGGGGGCCTCCACAGATACGCAGTATTTT.